One and the same sample provided the 16 T cell receptor beta chains below, sequenced in a study of PD-L1 blockade in urothelial cancer. The time point here: pretreatment peripheral blood. This table comes from immunoSEQ multiplex PCR, and its TCRdb copy is limited to in-frame clones, with some not included. In the table there are 40,000 or so clones, roughly nine tenths of which are singletons. The material was PBMCs, obtained around atezolizumab (anti-PD-L1) treatment. The receptor set was obtained from a woman aged 55-69 years with urothelial cancer.

The V gene is TRBV4-1, the J gene TRBJ1-2; D call uncertain. The germline V gene encodes CDR1 MGHRA and CDR2 YSYEKL. V was trimmed by 0 bases and J by 5 bases, leaving 16 bases between them. CDR3 length equals 16 residues. The CDR3 loop reads CASSQDPLEESYGYTF. The CDR3 DNA reads as TGCGCCAGCAGCCAAGACCCCCTGGAGGAGAGTTATGGCTACACCTTC.

This clone has a handful of counts. The rearrangement links TRBV14 to TRBJ2-4; D not resolved. Germline CDR1 reads SGHDN; CDR2 reads FVKESK. The V gene lost 0 bases and the J gene lost 6 bases, with 9 bases spanning the gap. The CDR3 totals 14 residues. The DNA for the CDR3 is TGTGCCAGCAGCCAAGACACTTACTCAAACATTCAGTACTTC. Protein product: CASSQDTYSNIQYF.

V usage is TRBV4-1 and J usage is TRBJ1-4, with 9 positions matching TRBD1. The CDR3 sequence is 17 residues long. CDR1 and CDR2 from the germline V gene are MGHRA and YSYEKL. Germline trimming cut 1 base from V and 8 bases from J; bases unmatched to any gene: 11. The CDR3 DNA sequence: TGCGCCAGCAGCCAAGTCGGGACAGGGCCCCAATGGGAAAAACTGTTTTTT. It is translated as CASSQVGTGPQWEKLFF.

The CDR3 bases are TGTGCCAGCAGCTTAGCGGGGAGGACCCAGTACTTC. Residues: CASSLAGRTQYF. This chain connects TRBV7-2 to TRBJ2-5, with D perhaps matching TRBD2 (5 bases). The length of the CDR3 is 12 residues. CDR1 is SGHTA and CDR2 is FQGNSA in the germline V gene. The ends were cut back, 0 bases at V and 7 bases at J, with 6 bases in the middle.

The gene calls are TRBV9 and TRBJ1-1, with D uncertain. V was shortened by 0 bases and J by 0 bases, with 3 bases between the two germline ends. CDR3 length: 13 residues. Germline CDR1 and CDR2: SGDLS and YYNGEE. The CDR3 loop is CASSVALNTEAFF. DNA of the CDR3: TGTGCCAGCAGCGTAGCTTTGAACACTGAAGCTTTCTTT.

This rearrangement joins TRBV6-6 to TRBJ2-7; tentative D call: TRBD2 (6 bases). The V end lost 7 bases, the J end lost 1 base, and 14 bases lay between the germline ends. Germline CDR1 is MNHNY and CDR2 is SVGAGI (reference sequence). The CDR3 contains 14 residues. CDR3 in DNA: TGTGCCAGCACCCGGGAGCAAGTATCCTACGAGCAGTACTTC. Its translation is CASTREQVSYEQYF.

This chain joins TRBV27 and TRBJ2-5; TRBD2 aligns across 9 bases. V lost 4 bases and J lost 1; bases outside the gene matches: 4. Germline CDR1 and CDR2: MNHEY and SMNVEV (reference sequence). CDR3 length: 15 amino acids. The CDR3 DNA reads TGTGCCAGCAGTTGGGCGGGGGGGGCCCAAGAGACCCAGTACTTC. Protein sequence: CASSWAGGAQETQYF.

This chain connects TRBV19 to TRBJ2-1; 8 nucleotides agree with TRBD2. Germline CDR1 is LNHDA and CDR2 is SQIVND (reference sequence). The CDR3 sequence is 16 residues long. With V trimmed by 3 bases and J by 0 bases, 4 bases remained unmatched. The CDR3 spells CASSILAGSSYNEQFF. The CDR3 coding sequence is TGTGCCAGTAGTATCCTAGCGGGTTCCTCCTACAATGAGCAGTTCTTC.

The rearrangement links TRBV7-2 to TRBJ2-2; 7 nucleotides agree with TRBD2. Germline V lookup: CDR1 SGHTA, CDR2 FQGNSA. The CDR3 sequence is 16 residues long. J was trimmed by 4 bases and V by 2 bases; bases with no gene match: 7. CDR3 amino acids: CASSLSGVFVTGELFF. CDR3 nucleotides: TGTGCCAGCAGCTTAAGCGGGGTATTTGTCACCGGGGAGCTGTTTTTT. Full variable domain (missing parts from reference TRBV7-2 and TRBJ2-2): GAGVSQSPSNKVTEKGKDVELRCDPISGHTALYWYRQSLGQGLEFLIYFQGNSAPDKSGLPSDRFSAERTGGSVSTLTIQRTQQEDSAVYLCASSLSGVFVTGELFFGEGSRLTVL.

This rearrangement joins TRBV18 to TRBJ2-5, with TRBD2 matching 10 bases. CDR1 and CDR2 (germline): KGHSH, LQKENI. This CDR3 contains 14 residues. Trimming at V came to 1 base and at J to 5 bases, leaving 1 base not matched to a gene. CDR3 sequence: CASSPQGLAETQYF. The CDR3 DNA follows: TGTGCCAGCTCACCACAGGGACTAGCGGAGACCCAGTACTTC.

This chain joins TRBV27 and TRBJ2-1; no reliable D call. The CDR3 runs 13 residues. Germline V CDR1 and CDR2: MNHEY, SMNVEV (reference sequence). V shed 5 bases and J shed 7 bases, with 12 bases lying between them. The CDR3 reads CASSPYPGNEQFF. The DNA of the CDR3 is TGTGCCAGCAGTCCGTACCCCGGGAATGAGCAGTTCTTC.

CDR3 sequence reads: CASSVEGRLSEKLFF. CDR3 sequence (DNA): TGTGCCAGCAGCGTAGAAGGCAGGCTCTCTGAAAAACTGTTTTTT. V and J are TRBV9 and TRBJ1-4; unclear D gene. CDR3 length equals 15 residues. V was clipped by 0 bases and J by 7 bases, with 13 bases between them. Germline V gene sequence: CDR1 SGDLS, CDR2 YYNGEE.

J is TRBJ2-1 and V is TRBV14; TRBD2 matches 11 bases. V was clipped by 1 base and J by 9 bases; unmatched bases: 5. The length of the CDR3 is 15 residues. Per the germline V gene, CDR1 is SGHDN and CDR2 is FVKESK. In DNA form, the CDR3 reads TGTGCCAGCAGCCAAGCACTAGCGGGAGTCGGTGAGCAGTTCTTC. Encoded protein: CASSQALAGVGEQFF.

This chain connects TRBV28 to TRBJ2-5; 8 bases map to TRBD2. The V gene end was trimmed by 3 bases and the J gene end by 5 bases; junction bases not matched to a gene: 14. This CDR3 is 17 amino acids long. Germline-derived CDR1 and CDR2 are MDHEN and SYDVKM. CDR3 DNA: TGTGCCAGCAGTTTTGGCCAGGTAGCGGGACTGGAGGAGACCCAGTACTTC. It translates to CASSFGQVAGLEETQYF.

The count of this clone is one. The chain employs TRBV4-3 and TRBJ2-1, with 11 nucleotides matching TRBD2. From germline, CDR1 is LGHNA and CDR2 YSLEER. Trimming cost V 0 bases and J 5 bases; bases outside gene matches: 9. This CDR3 has 18 residues. CDR3 sequence: CASSQDRRTSGPNNEQFF. The CDR3 DNA reads as TGCGCCAGCAGCCAAGATCGCAGGACTAGCGGGCCTAACAATGAGCAGTTCTTC.

The CDR3 region is CASSPSGIGDIQYF. CDR3 DNA sequence: TGTGCCAGCTCACCAAGCGGGATAGGGGACATTCAGTACTTC. The V call is TRBV18, the J call TRBJ2-4, with 7 bases lining up with TRBD2. V shed 2 bases, J shed 8 bases, and the junction held 6 bases outside the gene matches. There are 14 residues in the CDR3. CDR1 and CDR2 from the germline V gene are KGHSH and LQKENI.